These 25 T cell receptor beta chains were sequenced from one sample in a study of T cells in Graves' hyperthyroidism and ophthalmopathy. TCR beta CDR3 regions were amplified from RNA. In the first-round RT-PCR of the TCR CDR3, the HTBI primer set was used. From the multiplex PCR reads, TCRdb called clonotypes with MiXCR, one entry per CDR3 protein. Of around 600,000 distinct CDR3 sequences listed, 12% to 15% are singletons. The sequenced material came from blood. These receptors originate from a woman under 30 with Graves' ophthalmopathy.

The chain carries TRBV12-3 or TRBV12-4 and TRBJ2-7; 7 nucleotides line up with TRBD2. Trimming cost V 7 bases and J 4 bases; bases outside gene matches: 16. This CDR3 is 16 amino acids long. CDR3 in DNA: TGTGCCAGCACCTTAACTTATGGCGGGAGCGGATACGAGCAGTACTTC. It specifies CASTLTYGGSGYEQYF.

The V gene is TRBV19, the J gene TRBJ1-5, with D uncertain. Looked up from germline, CDR1 is LNHDA and CDR2 is SQIVND (reference sequence). V shed 4 bases and J shed 1 base, with 14 bases lying between them. The CDR3 extends over 16 amino acids. DNA of the CDR3: TGTGCCAGTAGTAGCCACATCCTTGAGAGCAATCAGCCCCAGCATTTT. It is translated as CASSSHILESNQPQHF.

This clonotype was counted ten times or more. V gene TRBV7-3 combines with J gene TRBJ2-2, with a tentative D call TRBD2 (5 bases). Germline values: CDR1 SGHTA, CDR2 FQGTGA. The CDR3 totals 16 residues. The germline V and J ends were trimmed by 1 base and 2 bases, with 11 bases remaining between them. The CDR3 protein is CASSLIGGSNTGELFF. The CDR3 DNA follows: TGTGCCAGCAGCTTAATTGGTGGGAGCAACACCGGGGAGCTGTTTTTT.

The V call is TRBV5-4, the J call TRBJ1-2; D is possibly TRBD1 (5 bases). Trimming removed 3 bases at V and 3 bases at J, with 18 bases between. Germline V gives CDR1 SGHNT, CDR2 YYREEE (reference sequence). The CDR3 is 16 amino acids. CDR3: CASSSYGTRPDYGYTF. DNA for the CDR3: TGTGCCAGCAGCTCCTACGGGACCCGCCCAGACTATGGCTACACCTTC. The whole variable domain, remainder taken from reference TRBV5-4 and TRBJ1-2, is ETGVTQSPTHLIKTRGQQVTLRCSSQSGHNTVSWYQQALGQGPQFIFQYYREEENGRGNFPPRFSGLQFPNYSSELNVNALELDDSALYLCASSSYGTRPDYGYTFGSGTRLTVV.

This clonotype was found many times. The J gene is TRBJ2-3, the V gene TRBV2, with TRBD2 matching over 8 bases. The CDR3 runs to 14 residues. Germline CDR1 reads SNHLY; CDR2 reads FYNNEI. The junction had 10 bases not matched to a gene; V was cut back by 6 bases and J by 8 bases. CDR3 sequence: CASRLTSADGTQYF. The CDR3, as DNA: TGTGCCAGCAGGTTGACTAGCGCGGACGGTACGCAGTATTTT.

This clonotype was seen repeatedly, ten times or more. The gene calls are TRBV20-1 and TRBJ2-3, with 10 bases identical to TRBD2. With 4 bases clipped from V and 3 bases from J, the junction kept 7 bases outside the gene matches. This CDR3 has 15 residues. In germline, CDR1 is DFQATT, CDR2 SNEGSKA (reference sequence). This chain's CDR3 is CSAMIRAGGTDTQYF. The CDR3, as DNA: TGCAGTGCTATGATTCGAGCGGGAGGGACAGATACGCAGTATTTT.

This clonotype turned up a few times. In DNA form, the CDR3 reads TGTGCCAGCAGTCTCCGGGAGCTAGCCAAAAACATTCAGTACTTC. Translation: CASSLRELAKNIQYF. The chain combines TRBV6-1 with TRBJ2-4; a possible D gene is TRBD2 (6 bases). The V gene's germline CDR1 is MNHNS and CDR2 SASEGT. The CDR3 spans 15 residues. V lost 5 bases to trimming and J lost 0 bases, with 11 bases between them.

There are many counts of this clonotype. This chain joins TRBV28 and TRBJ2-7; maybe TRBD2 (6 bases). Trimming took 3 bases from V and 5 from J, leaving 23 bases between them. CDR3 size: 17 residues. Germline-derived CDR1 and CDR2 are MDHEN and SYDVKM. DNA for the CDR3: TGTGCCAGCAGTTTCGTCATCGGGGAGGTCTCGCCGGACGAGCAGTACTTC. Amino acid sequence: CASSFVIGEVSPDEQYF.

This clonotype has ten or more counts. This chain joins TRBV11-2 and TRBJ2-3; weak D call: TRBD2 (7 bases). The CDR3 runs to 15 residues. Germline V gene lookup returns CDR1 SGHAT and CDR2 FQNNGV. V was pared by 3 bases and J by 4 bases, with 14 bases between. This chain's CDR3 is CASSLGAGAADTQYF. The CDR3 DNA reads as TGTGCCAGCAGCTTGGGGGCGGGAGCGGCAGATACGCAGTATTTT.

In its sample, this clonotype was seen a few times. This chain uses TRBV6-4 with TRBJ2-1, with TRBD2 matching 7 bases. The CDR3 runs to 13 residues. CDR1 is MRHNA and CDR2 is SNTAGT in the germline V gene. The J segment lost 9 bases and the V segment lost 3 bases, leaving 5 bases of the junction unmatched. The DNA for the CDR3 is TGTGCCAGCAGTGAATTGGGGGGGTTTGAGCAGTTCTTC. This gives the protein CASSELGGFEQFF.

This clonotype was recorded many times. The genes are TRBV12-3 or TRBV12-4 and TRBJ2-5; the D is unclear. With 5 bases removed from V and 4 bases from J, the gap between germline ends came to 11 bases. CDR3 length: 13 amino acids. The CDR3 DNA is TGTGCCAGCAGTGAAGATTTGCGAGAGACCCAGTACTTC. Encoded protein: CASSEDLRETQYF.

This chain connects TRBV19 to TRBJ2-3, with TRBD2 matching over 13 bases. V lost 4 bases and J lost 4; bases outside the gene matches: 5. Germline CDR1 reads LNHDA; CDR2 reads SQIVND (reference sequence). The CDR3 has 16 residues. The CDR3 bases are TGTGCCAGTAGTACTGGACTAGCGGGAGTGGCAGATACGCAGTATTTT. The encoded protein is CASSTGLAGVADTQYF. The full variable domain, rest sourced from reference TRBV19 and TRBJ2-3, is DGGITQSPKYLFRKEGQNVTLSCEQNLNHDAMYWYRQDPGQGLRLIYYSQIVNDFQKGDIAEGYSVSREKKESFPLTVTSAQKNPTAFYLCASSTGLAGVADTQYFGPGTRLTVL.

This clonotype came up a few times. The rearrangement joins TRBV5-6 to TRBJ2-7; D gene ambiguous. Trimming left V 2 bases short and J 3 bases short, with 15 bases between. The CDR3 sequence is 15 residues long. The germline V gene encodes CDR1 SGHDT and CDR2 YYEEEE. CDR3 sequence reads: CASSFNRVILYEQYF. The CDR3 coding sequence is TGTGCCAGCAGCTTTAACCGGGTGATCCTCTACGAGCAGTACTTC.

This clonotype was observed at least ten times. The gene calls are TRBV29-1 and TRBJ1-1; D is unresolved. Trimming pared 3 bases from V and 0 bases from J, leaving 11 bases between. Germline assignment: CDR1 SQVTM and CDR2 ANQGSEA. The CDR3 runs 14 residues. The CDR3 reads CSVDEGHLNTEAFF. CDR3 bases: TGCAGCGTTGATGAGGGCCATCTGAACACTGAAGCTTTCTTT. The entire variable domain, with the rest obtained from reference TRBV29-1 and TRBJ1-1, is as follows: SAVISQKPSRDICQRGTSLTIQCQVDSQVTMMFWYRQQPGQSLTLIATANQGSEATYESGFVIDKFPISRPNLTFSTLTVSNMSPEDSSIYLCSVDEGHLNTEAFFGQGTRLTVV.

This clonotype came up once. Being one base from a much bigger clone, this may be a read error. The chain carries TRBV10-3 and TRBJ2-7, with D perhaps TRBD1 (5 bases). CDR1 is ENHRY and CDR2 is SYGVKD in the germline V gene. The V and J ends lost 3 bases and 4 bases respectively, with 13 bases between them. The CDR3 has 14 amino acids. The CDR3 protein is CAISDSDRPYEQYF. CDR3 nucleotides: TGTGCCATCAGTGACTCCGACAGACCTTACGAGCAGTACTTC.

There are many counts of this clonotype. The rearrangement links TRBV5-5 to TRBJ2-3; a weak D match, TRBD2 (6 bases). Trimming removed 5 bases from V and 1 base from J, with 17 bases in between. The V gene's germline CDR1 is SGHKS and CDR2 YYEKEE (reference sequence). This CDR3 is built from 16 residues. The CDR3 loop reads CASSESREFGTDTQYF. The CDR3 coding sequence is TGTGCCAGCAGTGAGTCCCGGGAGTTCGGCACAGATACGCAGTATTTT.

This clonotype turned up a few times. This chain links TRBV6-1 with TRBJ1-4; D is unresolved. Deletions cut 3 bases from V and 0 bases from J, with 8 bases between. The germline V gene encodes CDR1 MNHNS and CDR2 SASEGT. The CDR3 consists of 15 residues. As DNA, the CDR3 is TGTGCCAGCAGTGACCGCCGATCAACTAATGAAAAACTGTTTTTT. It codes for CASSDRRSTNEKLFF.

This clonotype has at least ten counts. This chain links TRBV11-2 with TRBJ1-2; tentatively, D is TRBD1 (5 bases). The CDR3 length is 15 residues. The V gene lost 1 base and the J gene lost 4 bases, with 13 bases spanning the gap. Germline CDR1 and CDR2: SGHAT and FQNNGV. The CDR3 loop reads CASSLVGRDAYGYTF. DNA of the CDR3: TGTGCCAGCAGCTTAGTCGGCAGGGATGCCTATGGCTACACCTTC.

This clonotype was found a few times. A much bigger clone sits one base away, suggesting this may be a read error. The conserved phenylalanine or tryptophan normally closing the CDR3 is absent here, so this likely arose from a read error. J is TRBJ2-7 and V is TRBV20-1, with D unresolved. Germline CDR1 reads DFQATT; CDR2 reads SNEGSKA (reference sequence). The CDR3 has 16 residues. Trimming took 6 bases from V and 2 from J, leaving 23 bases between them. CDR3 in amino acids: CSAVFRDKASPYEQYY. The DNA for the CDR3 is TGCAGTGCCGTGTTTAGAGACAAAGCTTCTCCCTACGAGCAGTACTAC.

This clonotype has a count of ten or more. This chain uses TRBV20-1 with TRBJ2-3, with 10 bases identical to TRBD2. J gave up 0 bases and V 7 bases, and 10 bases lay outside the gene matches. This CDR3 contains 16 residues. Germline CDR1 is DFQATT and CDR2 is SNEGSKA (reference sequence). This CDR3 is CSVLLAGARSTDTQYF. The DNA for the CDR3 is TGCAGTGTTCTTCTAGCGGGAGCTAGAAGCACAGATACGCAGTATTTT.

This clonotype was observed many times. This sequence joins TRBV20-1 and TRBJ2-1; TRBD1 is a possible D gene (6 bases). The CDR3 totals 14 residues. From germline, CDR1 is DFQATT and CDR2 SNEGSKA (reference sequence). Trimming left V 3 bases short and J 3 bases short, with 12 bases between. The CDR3 DNA sequence: TGCAGTGCTAGGACAGGAGAGATCTACAATGAGCAGTTCTTC. Translation gives CSARTGEIYNEQFF.

The chain carries TRBV27 and TRBJ1-1; possible D gene TRBD1, 5 bases. This CDR3 has 14 amino acids. V shed 4 bases and J shed 5 bases, with 14 bases lying between them. Per the germline V gene, CDR1 is MNHEY and CDR2 is SMNVEV (reference sequence). The CDR3 DNA reads TGTGCCAGCAGTTCGCCGGGACGGGGAACTGAAGCTTTCTTT. This encodes CASSSPGRGTEAFF.

V gene TRBV10-3 combines with J gene TRBJ2-1, with 10 bases aligning to TRBD2. The CDR3 has 19 residues. V gave up 5 bases and J gave up 3 bases; unmatched junction bases: 16. Germline values: CDR1 ENHRY, CDR2 SYGVKD. This CDR3 reads CAISSLAGEPSGNYNEQFF. The CDR3 DNA reads TGTGCCATCAGTAGTCTAGCGGGAGAGCCGTCCGGGAACTACAATGAGCAGTTCTTC.

The chain is built from TRBV19 and TRBJ2-7, with 9 bases matching TRBD1. Losses at the gene ends were 1 base for V and 3 bases for J; bases not matched to a gene: 4. The length of the CDR3 is 15 residues. Germline assignment: CDR1 LNHDA and CDR2 SQIVND (reference sequence). CDR3 DNA sequence: TGTGCCAGTAGTATAGTAACAGGGGGCGACTACGAGCAGTACTTC. Protein: CASSIVTGGDYEQYF.

This clonotype was detected ten times or more. The chain has TRBV3-1 and TRBJ1-2; 10 bases agree with TRBD1. V dropped 4 bases and J dropped 7; count of bases not matched to a gene: 12. The CDR3 sequence is 16 residues long. Germline V CDR1 and CDR2: LGHDT, YNNKEL (reference sequence). The CDR3 DNA follows: TGTGCCAGCAGCCCCTGGACAGGGGGGACCCTTCTTGGCTACACCTTC. Its protein is CASSPWTGGTLLGYTF.